Described below is a single TCR beta chain sequence and its context. What it binds is not known. These data are taken from a study of CXCR3-negative and CXCR3-positive naive CD8 T cells. Study summary: The total count of TRB reads reached about 135 million, and each library contributed about 1.5 +/- 0.3 million.

5' RACE with UMI labels generated the TRB cDNA libraries. TCRdb reworked the 5' RACE reads into one entry per CDR3 protein, no DNA. This listing includes approximately 60,000 distinct CDR3 sequences. The CDR3 is 14 residues long. From germline, CDR1 is SQVTM and CDR2 ANQGSEA. Study conclusions and caveats: After cryopreservation, CXCR3 expression dropped partially; most assays used fresh PBMCs. For naive cells, CXCR3-negative and CXCR3-positive subsets had similar TRBV-TRBJ usage; for memory cells, usage differed. Memory CD8+ cells showed much lower diversity, while both naive subsets were comparably high.

The source material was memory CD8+ T cells from blood. This sequence joins TRBV29-1 and TRBJ1-2. This sequence was found in a human donor in good health. Some clones in this sample may be carry-over from other donors' samples. The CDR3 here is CSVEIGPPGYGYTF.